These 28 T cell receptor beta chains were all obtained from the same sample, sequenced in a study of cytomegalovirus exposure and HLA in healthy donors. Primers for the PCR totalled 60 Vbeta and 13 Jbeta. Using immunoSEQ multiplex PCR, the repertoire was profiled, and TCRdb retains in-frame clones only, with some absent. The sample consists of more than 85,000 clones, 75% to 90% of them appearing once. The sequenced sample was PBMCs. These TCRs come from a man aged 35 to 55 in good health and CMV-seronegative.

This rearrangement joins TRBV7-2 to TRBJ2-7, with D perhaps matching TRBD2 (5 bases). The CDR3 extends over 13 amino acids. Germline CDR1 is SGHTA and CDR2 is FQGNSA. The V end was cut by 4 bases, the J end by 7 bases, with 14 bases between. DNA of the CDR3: TGTGCCAGCAGCTCAGGCCGGGGTGAGGAGCAGTACTTC. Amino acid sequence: CASSSGRGEEQYF.

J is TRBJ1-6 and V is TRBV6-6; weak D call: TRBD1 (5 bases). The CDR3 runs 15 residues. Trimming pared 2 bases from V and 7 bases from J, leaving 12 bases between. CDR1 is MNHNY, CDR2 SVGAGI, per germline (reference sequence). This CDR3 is CASSYRAGRNSPLHF. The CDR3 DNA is TGTGCCAGCAGTTACCGGGCAGGGAGGAATTCACCCCTCCACTTT.

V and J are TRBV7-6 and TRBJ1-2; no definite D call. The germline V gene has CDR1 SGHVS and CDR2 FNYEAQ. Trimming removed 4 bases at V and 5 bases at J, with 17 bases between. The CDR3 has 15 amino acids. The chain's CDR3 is CASSSLLEPTYGYTF. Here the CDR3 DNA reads TGTGCCAGCAGCTCTCTCCTGGAGCCTACATATGGCTACACCTTC.

CDR3 amino acids: CASSSRSPNEKLFF. CDR3 DNA sequence: TGTGCCAGCAGCTCCCGGAGTCCTAATGAAAAACTGTTTTTT. J is TRBJ1-4 and V is TRBV13; D is undetermined. V was shortened by 4 bases and J by 3 bases, with 9 bases between the two germline ends. The CDR3 is made up of 14 amino acids. Germline assignment: CDR1 PRHDT and CDR2 FYEKMQ (reference sequence).

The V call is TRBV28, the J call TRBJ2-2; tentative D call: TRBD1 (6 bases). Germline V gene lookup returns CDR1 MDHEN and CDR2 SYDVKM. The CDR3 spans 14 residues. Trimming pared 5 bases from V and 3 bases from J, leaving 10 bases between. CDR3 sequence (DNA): TGTGCCAGCAGTACAGGGAAAGACACCGGGGAGCTGTTTTTT. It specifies CASSTGKDTGELFF.

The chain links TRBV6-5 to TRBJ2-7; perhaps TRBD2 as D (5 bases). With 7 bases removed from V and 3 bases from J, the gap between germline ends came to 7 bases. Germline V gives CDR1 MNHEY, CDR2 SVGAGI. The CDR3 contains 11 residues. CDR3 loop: CASKAVYEQYF. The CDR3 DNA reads TGTGCCAGCAAAGCGGTCTACGAGCAGTACTTC.

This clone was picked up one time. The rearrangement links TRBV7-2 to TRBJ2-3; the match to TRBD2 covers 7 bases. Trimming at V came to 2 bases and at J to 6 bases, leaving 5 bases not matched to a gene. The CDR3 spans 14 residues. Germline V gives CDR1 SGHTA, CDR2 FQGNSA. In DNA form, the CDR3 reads TGTGCCAGCAGCTTAAATGCGGGAGTGGATACGCAGTATTTT. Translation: CASSLNAGVDTQYF. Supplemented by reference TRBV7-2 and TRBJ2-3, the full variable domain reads GAGVSQSPSNKVTEKGKDVELRCDPISGHTALYWYRQSLGQGLEFLIYFQGNSAPDKSGLPSDRFSAERTGGSVSTLTIQRTQQEDSAVYLCASSLNAGVDTQYFGPGTRLTVL.

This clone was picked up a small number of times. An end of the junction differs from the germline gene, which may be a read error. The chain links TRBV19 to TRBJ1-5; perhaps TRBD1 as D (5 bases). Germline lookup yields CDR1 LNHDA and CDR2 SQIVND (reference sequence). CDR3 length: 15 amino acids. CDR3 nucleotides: TGTGCCAGTAGTCTAAGAGACAGAGGCAATCAGCCCCAACATTTT. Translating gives CASSLRDRGNQPQHF.

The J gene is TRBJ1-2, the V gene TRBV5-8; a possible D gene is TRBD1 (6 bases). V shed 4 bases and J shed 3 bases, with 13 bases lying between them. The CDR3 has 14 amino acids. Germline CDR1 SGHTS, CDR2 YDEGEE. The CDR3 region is CASSEAGAYYGYTF. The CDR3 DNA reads TGTGCCAGCAGCGAAGCAGGGGCCTACTATGGCTACACCTTC.

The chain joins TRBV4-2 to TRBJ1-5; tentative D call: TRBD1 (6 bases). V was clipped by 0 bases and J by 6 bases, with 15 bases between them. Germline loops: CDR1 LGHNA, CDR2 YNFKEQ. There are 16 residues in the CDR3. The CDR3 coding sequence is TGTGCCAGCAGCCAAGAATACAGGGTTTCAAGTCAGCCCCAGCATTTT. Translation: CASSQEYRVSSQPQHF.

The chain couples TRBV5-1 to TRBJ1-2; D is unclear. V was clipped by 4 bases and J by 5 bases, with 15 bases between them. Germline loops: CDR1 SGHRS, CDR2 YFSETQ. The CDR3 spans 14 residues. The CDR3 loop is CASSPRAGEYGYTF. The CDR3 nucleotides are TGCGCCAGCAGCCCTAGGGCGGGAGAGTATGGCTACACCTTC.

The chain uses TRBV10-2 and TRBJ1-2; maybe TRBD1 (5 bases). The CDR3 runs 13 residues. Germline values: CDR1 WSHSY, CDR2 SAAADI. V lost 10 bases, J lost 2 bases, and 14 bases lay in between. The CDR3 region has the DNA TGCGCCACCGGGGGGGGTACGAACTATGGCTACACCTTC. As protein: CATGGGTNYGYTF.

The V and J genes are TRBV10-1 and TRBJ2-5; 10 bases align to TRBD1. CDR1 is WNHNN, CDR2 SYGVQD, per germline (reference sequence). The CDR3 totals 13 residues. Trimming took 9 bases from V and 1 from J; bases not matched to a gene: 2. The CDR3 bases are TGCGCCAGTGACAGGGGGCCCCAAGAGACCCAGTACTTC. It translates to CASDRGPQETQYF.

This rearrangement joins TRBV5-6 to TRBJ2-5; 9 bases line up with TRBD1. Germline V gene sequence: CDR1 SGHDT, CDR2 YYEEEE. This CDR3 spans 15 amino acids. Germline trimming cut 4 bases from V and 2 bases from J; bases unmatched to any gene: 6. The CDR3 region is CASSPGTGLQETQYF. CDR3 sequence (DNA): TGTGCCAGCAGCCCCGGGACAGGGCTTCAAGAGACCCAGTACTTC.

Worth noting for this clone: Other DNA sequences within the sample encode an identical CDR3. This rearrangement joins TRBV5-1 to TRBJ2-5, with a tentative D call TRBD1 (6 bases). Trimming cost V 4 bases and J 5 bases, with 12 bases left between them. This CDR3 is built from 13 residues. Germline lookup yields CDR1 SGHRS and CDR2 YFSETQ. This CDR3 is CASSLQGGETQYF. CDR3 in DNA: TGCGCCAGCAGCCTACAGGGCGGTGAGACCCAGTACTTC.

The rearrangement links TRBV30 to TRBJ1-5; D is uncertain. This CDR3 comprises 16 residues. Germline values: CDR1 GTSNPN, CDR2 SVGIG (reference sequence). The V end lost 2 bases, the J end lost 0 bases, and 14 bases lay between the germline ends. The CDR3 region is CAWSWAGQFSNQPQHF. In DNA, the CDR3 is TGTGCCTGGAGTTGGGCGGGTCAGTTTAGCAATCAGCCCCAGCATTTT. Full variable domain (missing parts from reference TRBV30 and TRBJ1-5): SQTIHQWPATLVQPVGSPLSLECTVEGTSNPNLYWYRQAAGRGLQLLFYSVGIGQISSEVPQNLSASRPQDRQFILSSKKLLLSDSGFYLCAWSWAGQFSNQPQHFGDGTRLSIL.

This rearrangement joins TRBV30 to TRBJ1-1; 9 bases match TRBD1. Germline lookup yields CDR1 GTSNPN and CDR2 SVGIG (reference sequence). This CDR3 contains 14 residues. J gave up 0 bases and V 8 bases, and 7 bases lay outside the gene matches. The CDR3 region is CAGTGFGVNTEAFF. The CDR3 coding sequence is TGTGCCGGGACAGGGTTTGGGGTGAACACTGAAGCTTTCTTT.

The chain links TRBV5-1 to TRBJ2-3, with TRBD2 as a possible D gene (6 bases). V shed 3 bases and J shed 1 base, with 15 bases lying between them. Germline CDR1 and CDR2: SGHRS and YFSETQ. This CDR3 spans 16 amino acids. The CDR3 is CASSSGLSGGTDTQYF. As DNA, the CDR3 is TGCGCCAGCAGCTCGGGACTCTCGGGAGGCACAGATACGCAGTATTTT.

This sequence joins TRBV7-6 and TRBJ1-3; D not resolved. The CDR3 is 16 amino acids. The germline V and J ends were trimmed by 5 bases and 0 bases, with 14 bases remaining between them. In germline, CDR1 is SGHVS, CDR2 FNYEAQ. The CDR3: CASSTRSVYSGNTIYF. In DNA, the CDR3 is TGTGCCAGCAGCACCCGTTCAGTTTACTCTGGAAACACCATATATTTT. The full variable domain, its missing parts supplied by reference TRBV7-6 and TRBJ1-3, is GAGVSQSPRYKVTKRGQDVALRCDPISGHVSLYWYRQALGQGPEFLTYFNYEAQQDKSGLPNDRFSAERPEGSISTLTIQRTEQRDSAMYRCASSTRSVYSGNTIYFGEGSWLTVV.

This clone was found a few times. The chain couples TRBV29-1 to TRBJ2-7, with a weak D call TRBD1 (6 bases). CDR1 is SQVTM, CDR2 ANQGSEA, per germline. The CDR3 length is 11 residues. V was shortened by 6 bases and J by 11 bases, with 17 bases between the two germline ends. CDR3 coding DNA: TGCAGCGTACAAATCACAGGGTCAGAGTACTTC. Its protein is CSVQITGSEYF.

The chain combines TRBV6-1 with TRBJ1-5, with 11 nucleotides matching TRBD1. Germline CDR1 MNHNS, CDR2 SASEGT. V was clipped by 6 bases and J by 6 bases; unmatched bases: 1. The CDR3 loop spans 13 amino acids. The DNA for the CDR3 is TGTGCCAGCAGAGGGACAGGGGGTCAGCCCCAGCATTTT. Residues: CASRGTGGQPQHF.

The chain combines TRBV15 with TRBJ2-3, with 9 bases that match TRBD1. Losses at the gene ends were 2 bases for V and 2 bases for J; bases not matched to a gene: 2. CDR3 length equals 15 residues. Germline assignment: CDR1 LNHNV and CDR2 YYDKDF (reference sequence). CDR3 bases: TGTGCCACCAGCAGAAGACAGGGGGTCACAGATACGCAGTATTTT. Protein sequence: CATSRRQGVTDTQYF. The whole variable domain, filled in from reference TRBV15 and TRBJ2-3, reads DAMVIQNPRYQVTQFGKPVTLSCSQTLNHNVMYWYQQKSSQAPKLLFHYYDKDFNNEADTPDNFQSRRPNTSFCFLDIRSPGLGDTAMYLCATSRRQGVTDTQYFGPGTRLTVL.

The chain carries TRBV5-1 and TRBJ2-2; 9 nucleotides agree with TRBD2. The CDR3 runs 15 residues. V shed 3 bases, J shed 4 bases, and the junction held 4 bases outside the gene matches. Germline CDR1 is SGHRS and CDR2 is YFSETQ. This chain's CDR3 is CASSYSGGGTGELFF. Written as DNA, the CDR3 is TGCGCCAGCAGCTATAGCGGGGGCGGCACCGGGGAGCTGTTTTTT.

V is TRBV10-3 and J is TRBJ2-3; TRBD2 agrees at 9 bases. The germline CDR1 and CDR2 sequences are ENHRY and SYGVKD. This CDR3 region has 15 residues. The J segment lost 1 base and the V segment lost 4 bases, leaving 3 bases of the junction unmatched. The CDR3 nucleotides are TGTGCCATCAGTGGGGCTAGCGGGGGCACAGATACGCAGTATTTT. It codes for CAISGASGGTDTQYF.

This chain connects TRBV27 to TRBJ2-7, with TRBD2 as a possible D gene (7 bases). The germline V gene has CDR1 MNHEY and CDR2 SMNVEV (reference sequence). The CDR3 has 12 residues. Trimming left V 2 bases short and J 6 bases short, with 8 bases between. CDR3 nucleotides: TGTGCCAGCAGTTTAGGGGGGGCCGAGCAGTACTTC. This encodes CASSLGGAEQYF.

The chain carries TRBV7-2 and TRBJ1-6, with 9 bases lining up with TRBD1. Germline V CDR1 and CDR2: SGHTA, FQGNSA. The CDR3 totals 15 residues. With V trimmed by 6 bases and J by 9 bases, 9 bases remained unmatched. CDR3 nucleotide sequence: TGTGCCAGCAGAAATAGGGGACAGGGTCTTTCACCCCTCCACTTT. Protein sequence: CASRNRGQGLSPLHF. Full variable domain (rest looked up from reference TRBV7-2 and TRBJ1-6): GAGVSQSPSNKVTEKGKDVELRCDPISGHTALYWYRQSLGQGLEFLIYFQGNSAPDKSGLPSDRFSAERTGGSVSTLTIQRTQQEDSAVYLCASRNRGQGLSPLHFGNGTRLTVT.

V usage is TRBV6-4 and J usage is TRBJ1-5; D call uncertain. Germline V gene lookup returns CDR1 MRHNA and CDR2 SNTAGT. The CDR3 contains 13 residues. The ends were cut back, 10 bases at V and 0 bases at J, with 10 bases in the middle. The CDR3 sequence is CATKPASNQPQHF. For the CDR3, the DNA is TGTGCCACCAAGCCCGCTAGCAATCAGCCCCAGCATTTT.

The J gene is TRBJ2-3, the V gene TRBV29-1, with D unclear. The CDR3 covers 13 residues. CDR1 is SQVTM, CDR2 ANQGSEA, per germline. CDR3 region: CNYLDSSTDTQYF. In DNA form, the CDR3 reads TGCAACTATCTAGACTCTAGCACAGATACGCAGTATTTT.